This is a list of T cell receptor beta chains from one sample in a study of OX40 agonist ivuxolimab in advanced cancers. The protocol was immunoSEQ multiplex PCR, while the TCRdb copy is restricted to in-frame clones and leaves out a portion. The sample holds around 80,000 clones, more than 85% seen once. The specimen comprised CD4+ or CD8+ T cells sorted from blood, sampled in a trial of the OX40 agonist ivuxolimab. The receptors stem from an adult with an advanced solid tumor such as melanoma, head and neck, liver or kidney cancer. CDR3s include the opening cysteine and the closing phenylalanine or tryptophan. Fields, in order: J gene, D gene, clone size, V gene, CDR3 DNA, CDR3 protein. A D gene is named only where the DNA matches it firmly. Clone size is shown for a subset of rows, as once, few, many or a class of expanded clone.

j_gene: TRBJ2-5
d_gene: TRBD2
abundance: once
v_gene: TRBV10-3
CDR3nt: TGTGCCATCAGTGATTATAGACTAGCGGAAGAGACCCAGTACTTC
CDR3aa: CAISDYRLAEETQYF

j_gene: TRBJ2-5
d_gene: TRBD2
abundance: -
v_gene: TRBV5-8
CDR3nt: TGTGCCAGCAGCTTGGGTAGCGGGCGGGAGACCCAGTACTTC
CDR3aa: CASSLGSGRETQYF

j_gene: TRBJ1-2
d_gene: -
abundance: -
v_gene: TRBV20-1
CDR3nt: TGCAGTGCTAGATACAGGGAGGGCTACACCTTC
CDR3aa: CSARYREGYTF

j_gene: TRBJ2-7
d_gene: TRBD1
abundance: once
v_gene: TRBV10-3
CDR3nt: TGTGCCATCAGTCAACTAGGACAGGGGGCCGACGAGCAGTACTTC
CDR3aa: CAISQLGQGADEQYF

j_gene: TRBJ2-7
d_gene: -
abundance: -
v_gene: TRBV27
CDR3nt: TGTGCCAGCACCCAAAGCGGAGGGGGGACCTACGAGCAGTACTTC
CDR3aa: CASTQSGGGTYEQYF

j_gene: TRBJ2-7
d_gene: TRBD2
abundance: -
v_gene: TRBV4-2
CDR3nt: TGTGCCAGCAGTTCAACTAGCGGAGCCCCCTACGAGCAGTACTTC
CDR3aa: CASSSTSGAPYEQYF

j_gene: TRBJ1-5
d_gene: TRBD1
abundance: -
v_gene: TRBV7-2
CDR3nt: TGTGCCAGCAGCTCGCAGGGGGCTAATAGGGAGCCCCAGCATTTT
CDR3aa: CASSSQGANREPQHF

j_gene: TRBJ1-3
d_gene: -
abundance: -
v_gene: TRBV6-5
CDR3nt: TGTGCCGCCCACGAGAGCTCTGGAAACACCATATATTTT
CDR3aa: CAAHESSGNTIYF

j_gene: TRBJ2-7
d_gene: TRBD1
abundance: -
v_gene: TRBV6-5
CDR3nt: TGTGCCAGCAGACCCAAGGGGGCGCTATCCAACGAGCAGTACTTC
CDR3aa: CASRPKGALSNEQYF

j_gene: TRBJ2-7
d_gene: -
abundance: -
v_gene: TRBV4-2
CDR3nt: TGTGCCAGCAGCCAAGATACTAGCAGATTCTACGAGCAGTACTTC
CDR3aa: CASSQDTSRFYEQYF

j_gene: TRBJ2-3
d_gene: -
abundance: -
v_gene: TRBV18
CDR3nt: TGTGCCAGCTCACCAAGGGGGGGGACAGATACGCAGTATTTT
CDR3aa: CASSPRGGTDTQYF

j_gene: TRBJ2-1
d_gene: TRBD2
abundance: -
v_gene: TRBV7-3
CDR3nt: TGTGCCAGCAGCTTGGGACTAGCGTCTGATGAGCAGTTCTTC
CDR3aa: CASSLGLASDEQFF

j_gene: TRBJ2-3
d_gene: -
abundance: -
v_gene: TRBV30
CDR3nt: TGTGCCTGGAGTACCGGACAGACAGATACGCAGTATTTT
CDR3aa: CAWSTGQTDTQYF

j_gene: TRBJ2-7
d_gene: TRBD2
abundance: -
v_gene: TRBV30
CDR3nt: TGTGCCTGGAAGGGACTAGCGGGTAACGAGCAGTACTTC
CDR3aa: CAWKGLAGNEQYF

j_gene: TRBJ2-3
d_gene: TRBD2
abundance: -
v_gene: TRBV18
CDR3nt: TGTGCCAGCTCACCACGACTAGCGGGAGGGCGAGATACGCAGTATTTT
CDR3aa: CASSPRLAGGRDTQYF

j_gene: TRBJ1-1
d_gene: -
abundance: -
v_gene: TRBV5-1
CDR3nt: TGCGCCAGCAGCCCACTGGGGGGGCCAGCGGTACCTTTCTTT
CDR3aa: CASSPLGGPAVPFF

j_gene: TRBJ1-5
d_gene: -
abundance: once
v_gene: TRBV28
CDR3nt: TGTGCCAGTGAGACCGCGGGACAGCCCCAGCATTTT
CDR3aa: CASETAGQPQHF

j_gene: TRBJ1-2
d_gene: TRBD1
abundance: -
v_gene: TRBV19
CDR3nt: TGTGCCAGTAGTCCTCAACAGGGGGATGGCTACACCTTC
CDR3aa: CASSPQQGDGYTF

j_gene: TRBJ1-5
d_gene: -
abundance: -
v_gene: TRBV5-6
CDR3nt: TGTGCCAGCAGCTCTGGGGGCGCCGGGGGCGGTCAGCCCCAGCATTTT
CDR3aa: CASSSGGAGGGQPQHF

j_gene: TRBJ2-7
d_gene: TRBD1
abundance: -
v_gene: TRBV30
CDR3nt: TGTGCCTGGAGTGTACAGGGGTTCGAGCAGTACTTC
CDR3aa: CAWSVQGFEQYF

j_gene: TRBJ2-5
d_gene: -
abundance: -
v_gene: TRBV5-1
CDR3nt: TGCGCCAGCAGCTTGCAAGAGACCCAGTACTTC
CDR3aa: CASSLQETQYF

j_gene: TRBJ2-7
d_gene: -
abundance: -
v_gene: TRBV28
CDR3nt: TGTGCCAGTAAGAGAGAACGGGAGCAGTACTTC
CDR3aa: CASKREREQYF

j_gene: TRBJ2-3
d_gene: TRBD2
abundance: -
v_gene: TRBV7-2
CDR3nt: TGTGCCAGCAGCCCTAGCGGGGCGTCATTAGTGTTAGATACGCAGTATTTT
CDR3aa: CASSPSGASLVLDTQYF

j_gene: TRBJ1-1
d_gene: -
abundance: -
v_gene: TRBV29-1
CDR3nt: TGCAGCGCAAACATTATGCATCCCGAAGCTTTCTTT
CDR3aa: CSANIMHPEAFF

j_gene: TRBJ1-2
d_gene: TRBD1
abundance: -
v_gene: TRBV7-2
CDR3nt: TGTGCCAGCAGCTTAGGGAGGGGGCGCTTAAGTGGCTACACCTTC
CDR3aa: CASSLGRGRLSGYTF

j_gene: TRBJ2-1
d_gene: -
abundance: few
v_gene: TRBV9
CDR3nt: TGTGCCAGCAGCCCCCGGACTAACAATGAGCAGTTCTTC
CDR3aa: CASSPRTNNEQFF

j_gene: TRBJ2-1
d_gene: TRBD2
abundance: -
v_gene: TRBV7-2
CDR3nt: TGTGCCAGCAGCCCTCCGGGACTAGCAAATGAGCAGTTCTTC
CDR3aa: CASSPPGLANEQFF

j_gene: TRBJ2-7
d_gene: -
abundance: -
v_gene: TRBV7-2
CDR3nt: TGTGCCAGCAGCCCCAGTGGGGTCTCCTACGAGCAGTACTTC
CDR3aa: CASSPSGVSYEQYF

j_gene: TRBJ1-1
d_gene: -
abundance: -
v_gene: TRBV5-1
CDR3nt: TGCGCCAGCAGCCCGGGGGGGCCCGAGGGAGCTTTCTTT
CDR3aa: CASSPGGPEGAFF

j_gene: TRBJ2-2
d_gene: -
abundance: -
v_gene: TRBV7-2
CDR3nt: TGTGCCAGCAGCCAATATGACACCGGGGAGCTGTTTTTT
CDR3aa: CASSQYDTGELFF

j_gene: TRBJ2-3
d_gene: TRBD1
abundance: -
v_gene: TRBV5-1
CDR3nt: TGCGCCAGCAGCCCGGACAGGGGGCGAGGGGATACGCAGTATTTT
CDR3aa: CASSPDRGRGDTQYF

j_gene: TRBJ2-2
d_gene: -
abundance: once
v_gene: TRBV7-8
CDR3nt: TGTGCCAGCAGCTTAGGTGGAACCGGGGAGCTGTTTTTT
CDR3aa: CASSLGGTGELFF

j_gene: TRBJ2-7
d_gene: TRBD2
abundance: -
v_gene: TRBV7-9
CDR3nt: TGTGCCACCGGGACTAGCGGCCTCGAGCAGTACTTC
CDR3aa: CATGTSGLEQYF

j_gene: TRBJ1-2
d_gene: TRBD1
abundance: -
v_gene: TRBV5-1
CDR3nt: TGCGCCAGCAGACCGGCGCAGGGGGTGAACTATGGCTACACCTTC
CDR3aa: CASRPAQGVNYGYTF

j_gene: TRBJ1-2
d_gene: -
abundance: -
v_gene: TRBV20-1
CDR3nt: TGCAGTGCTAGAGTAGGCGCAGGCTACACCTTC
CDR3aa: CSARVGAGYTF

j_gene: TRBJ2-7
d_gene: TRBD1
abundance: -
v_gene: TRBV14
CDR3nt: TGTGCCAGCAGCCAAAACAGGGGTGGCGAGCAGTACTTC
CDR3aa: CASSQNRGGEQYF

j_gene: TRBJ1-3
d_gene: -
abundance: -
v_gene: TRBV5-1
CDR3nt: TGCGCCAGCCAAACGACCGGGGCTTCTGGAAACACCATATATTTT
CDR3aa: CASQTTGASGNTIYF

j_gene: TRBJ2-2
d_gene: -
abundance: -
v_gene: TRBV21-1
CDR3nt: TGTGCCAGCAGATACGGGCCGACGAGCACCGGGGAGCTGTTTTTT
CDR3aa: CASRYGPTSTGELFF

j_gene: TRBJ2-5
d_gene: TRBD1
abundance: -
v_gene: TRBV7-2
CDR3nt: TGTGCCAGCAGCTTCCAGGGGGCGAGAGAGACCCAGTACTTC
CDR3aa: CASSFQGARETQYF

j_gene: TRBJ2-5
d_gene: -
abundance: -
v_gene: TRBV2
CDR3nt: TGTGCCAGCAGTGCTGACAGCGGATATGGTGGGACCCAGTACTTC
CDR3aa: CASSADSGYGGTQYF

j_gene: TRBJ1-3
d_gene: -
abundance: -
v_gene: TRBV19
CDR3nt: TGTGCCAGTAGCGTCGACGGCGTCTCTGGAAACACCATATATTTT
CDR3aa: CASSVDGVSGNTIYF

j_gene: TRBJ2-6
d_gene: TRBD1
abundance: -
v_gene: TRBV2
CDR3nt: TGTGCCAGCAGAGCAAGGACAGGGGGGGCCAACGTCCTGACTTTC
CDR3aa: CASRARTGGANVLTF

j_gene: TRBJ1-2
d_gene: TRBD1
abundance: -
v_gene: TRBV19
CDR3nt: TGTGCCAGTAGTGGCGGGACAGGTTATGGCTACACCTTC
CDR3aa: CASSGGTGYGYTF

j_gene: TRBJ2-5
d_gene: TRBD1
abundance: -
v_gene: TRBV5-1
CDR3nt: TGCGCCAGCAGGCTCCCTACAGGGGGCAAACAGGAGACCCAGTACTTC
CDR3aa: CASRLPTGGKQETQYF

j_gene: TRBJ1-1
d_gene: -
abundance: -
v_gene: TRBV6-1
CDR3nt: TGTGCCAGCAGGACGGTAGGGAGGGATGAAGCTTTCTTT
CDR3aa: CASRTVGRDEAFF

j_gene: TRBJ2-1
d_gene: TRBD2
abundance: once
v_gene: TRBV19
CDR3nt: TGTGCCAGTAGTTTCCTAGCGGGAGACGGTGAGCAGTTCTTC
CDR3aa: CASSFLAGDGEQFF

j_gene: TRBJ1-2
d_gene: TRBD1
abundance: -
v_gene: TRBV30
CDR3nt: TGTGCCTGGAGTCCTACAGGGGGTTCTGGTGGCTACACCTTC
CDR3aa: CAWSPTGGSGGYTF

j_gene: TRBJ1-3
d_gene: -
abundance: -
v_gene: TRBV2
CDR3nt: TGTGCCAGCAGTTGGACAGAAAGAAACACCATATATTTT
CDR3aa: CASSWTERNTIYF

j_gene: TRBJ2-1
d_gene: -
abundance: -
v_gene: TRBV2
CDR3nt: TGTGCCAGCCACACCGTCCGGAACAATGAGCAGTTCTTC
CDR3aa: CASHTVRNNEQFF